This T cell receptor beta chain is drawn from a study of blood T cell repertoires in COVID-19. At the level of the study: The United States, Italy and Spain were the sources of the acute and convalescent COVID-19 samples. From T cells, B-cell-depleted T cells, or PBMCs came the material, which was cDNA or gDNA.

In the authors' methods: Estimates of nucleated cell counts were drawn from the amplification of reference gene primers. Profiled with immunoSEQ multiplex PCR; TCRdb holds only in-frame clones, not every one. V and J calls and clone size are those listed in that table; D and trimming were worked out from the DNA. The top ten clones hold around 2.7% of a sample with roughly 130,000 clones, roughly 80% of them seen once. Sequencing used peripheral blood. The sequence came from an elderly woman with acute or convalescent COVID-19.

This chain's CDR3 is CASSPPGVYETQYF. The DNA of the CDR3 is TGTGCCAGCTCACCTCCCGGGGTCTATGAGACCCAGTACTTC. The V and J genes are TRBV18 and TRBJ2-5; D might be TRBD2 (5 bases). CDR3 length: 14 residues. With 3 bases removed from V and 5 bases from J, the gap between germline ends came to 13 bases. The germline V gene encodes CDR1 KGHSH and CDR2 LQKENI. Filled out from reference TRBV18 and TRBJ2-5, the complete variable domain reads NAGVMQNPRHLVRRRGQEARLRCSPMKGHSHVYWYRQLPEEGLKFMVYLQKENIIDESGMPKERFSAEFPKEGPSILRIQQVVRGDSAAYFCASSPPGVYETQYFGPGTRLLVL.